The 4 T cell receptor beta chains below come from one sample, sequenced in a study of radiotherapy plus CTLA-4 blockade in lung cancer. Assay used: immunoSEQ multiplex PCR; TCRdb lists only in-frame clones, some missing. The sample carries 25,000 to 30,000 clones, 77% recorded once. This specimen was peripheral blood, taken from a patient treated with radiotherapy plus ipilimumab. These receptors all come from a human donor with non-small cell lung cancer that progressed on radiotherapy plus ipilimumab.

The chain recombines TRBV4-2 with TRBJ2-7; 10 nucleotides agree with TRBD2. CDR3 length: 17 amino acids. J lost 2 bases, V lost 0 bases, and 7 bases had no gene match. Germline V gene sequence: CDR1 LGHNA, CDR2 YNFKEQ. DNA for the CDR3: TGTGCCAGCAGCCAAGAGGTTCTACTAGCGGGGCCCTACGAGCAGTACTTC. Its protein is CASSQEVLLAGPYEQYF.

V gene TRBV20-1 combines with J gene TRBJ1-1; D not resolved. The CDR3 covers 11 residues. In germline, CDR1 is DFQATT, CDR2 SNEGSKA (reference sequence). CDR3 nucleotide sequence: TGCACTCCCGATCGTAACACTGAAGCTTTCTTT. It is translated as CTPDRNTEAFF.

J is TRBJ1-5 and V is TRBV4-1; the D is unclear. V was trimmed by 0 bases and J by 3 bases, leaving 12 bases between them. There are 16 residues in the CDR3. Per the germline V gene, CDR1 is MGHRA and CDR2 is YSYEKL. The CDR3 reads CASSQEAQAFNQPQHF. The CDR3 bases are TGCGCCAGCAGCCAAGAGGCGCAGGCATTCAATCAGCCCCAGCATTTT.

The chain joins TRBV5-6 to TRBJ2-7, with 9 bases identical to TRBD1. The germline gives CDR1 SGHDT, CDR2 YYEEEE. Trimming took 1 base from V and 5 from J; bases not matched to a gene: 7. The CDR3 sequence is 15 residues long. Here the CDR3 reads CASSLRGTGWNEQYF. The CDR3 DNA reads TGTGCCAGCAGCTTGAGAGGGACAGGGTGGAACGAGCAGTACTTC.